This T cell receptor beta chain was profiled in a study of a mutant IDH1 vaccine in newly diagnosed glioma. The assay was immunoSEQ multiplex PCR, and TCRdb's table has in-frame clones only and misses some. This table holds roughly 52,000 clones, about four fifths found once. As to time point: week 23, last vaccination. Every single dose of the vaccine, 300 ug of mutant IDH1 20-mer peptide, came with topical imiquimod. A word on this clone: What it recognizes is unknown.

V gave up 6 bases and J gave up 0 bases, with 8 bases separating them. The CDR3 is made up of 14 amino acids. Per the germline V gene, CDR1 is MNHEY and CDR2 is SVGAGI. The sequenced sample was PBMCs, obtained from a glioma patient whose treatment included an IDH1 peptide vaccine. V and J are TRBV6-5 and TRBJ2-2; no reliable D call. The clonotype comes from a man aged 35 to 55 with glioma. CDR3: CASRVWANTGELFF. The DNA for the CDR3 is TGTGCCAGCAGGGTCTGGGCGAACACCGGGGAGCTGTTTTTT.